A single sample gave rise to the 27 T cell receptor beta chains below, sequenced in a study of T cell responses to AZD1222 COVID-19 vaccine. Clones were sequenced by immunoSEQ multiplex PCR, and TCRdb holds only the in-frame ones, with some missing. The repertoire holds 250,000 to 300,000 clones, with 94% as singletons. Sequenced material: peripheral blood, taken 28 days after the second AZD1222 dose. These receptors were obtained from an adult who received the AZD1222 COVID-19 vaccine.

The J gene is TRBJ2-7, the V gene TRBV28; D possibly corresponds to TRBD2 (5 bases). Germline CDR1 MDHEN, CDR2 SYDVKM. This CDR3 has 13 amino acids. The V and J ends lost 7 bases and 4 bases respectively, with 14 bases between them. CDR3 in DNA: TGTGCCAGCAACCCGGGAAGAGAGTACGAGCAGTACTTC. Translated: CASNPGREYEQYF.

In nucleotides, the CDR3 is TGTGCCAGCAGCCAAGAGAGGGGGGCCGATTACAATGAGCAGTTCTTC. Its protein is CASSQERGADYNEQFF. The chain couples TRBV4-2 to TRBJ2-1, with D perhaps being TRBD1 or TRBD2 (6 bases each). V lost 0 bases and J lost 4, with 13 bases in between. This CDR3 has 16 amino acids. CDR1 and CDR2 from the germline V gene are LGHNA and YNFKEQ.

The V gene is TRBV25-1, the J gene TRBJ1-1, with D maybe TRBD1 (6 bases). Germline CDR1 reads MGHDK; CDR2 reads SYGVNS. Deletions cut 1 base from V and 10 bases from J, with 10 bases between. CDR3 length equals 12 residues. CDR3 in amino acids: CASSELNRAAFF. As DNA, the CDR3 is TGTGCCAGCAGTGAATTAAACAGGGCAGCTTTCTTT. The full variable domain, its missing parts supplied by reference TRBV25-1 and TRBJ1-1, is EADIYQTPRYLVIGTGKKITLECSQTMGHDKMYWYQQDPGMELHLIHYSYGVNSTEKGDLSSESTVSRIRTEHFPLTLESARPSHTSQYLCASSELNRAAFFGQGTRLTVV.

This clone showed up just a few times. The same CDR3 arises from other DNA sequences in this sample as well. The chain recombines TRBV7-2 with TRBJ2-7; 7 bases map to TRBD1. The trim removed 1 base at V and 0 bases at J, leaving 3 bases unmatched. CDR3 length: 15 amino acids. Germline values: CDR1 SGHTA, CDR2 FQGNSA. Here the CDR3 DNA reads TGTGCCAGCAGCTTAGGAGGGGGCATCTCCTACGAGCAGTACTTC. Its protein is CASSLGGGISYEQYF.

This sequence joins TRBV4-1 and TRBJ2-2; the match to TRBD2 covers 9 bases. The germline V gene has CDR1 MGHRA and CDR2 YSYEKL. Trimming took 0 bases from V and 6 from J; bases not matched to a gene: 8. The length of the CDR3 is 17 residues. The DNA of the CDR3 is TGCGCCAGCAGCCAAGATTGGGCGGGAGGGCCATCCGGGGAGCTGTTTTTT. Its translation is CASSQDWAGGPSGELFF.

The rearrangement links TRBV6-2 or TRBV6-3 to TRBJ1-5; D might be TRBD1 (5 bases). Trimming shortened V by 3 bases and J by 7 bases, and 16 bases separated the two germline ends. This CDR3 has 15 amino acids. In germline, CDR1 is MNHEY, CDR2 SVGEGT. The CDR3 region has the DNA TGTGCCAGCAGTTATTACGGTCGAAGGGGACAGCCCCAGCATTTT. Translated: CASSYYGRRGQPQHF.

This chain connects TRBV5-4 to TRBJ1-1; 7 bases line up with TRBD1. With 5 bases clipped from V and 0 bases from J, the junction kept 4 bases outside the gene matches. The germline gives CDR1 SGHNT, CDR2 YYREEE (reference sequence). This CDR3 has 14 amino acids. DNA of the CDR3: TGTGCCAGCAGTTACAGGGGCATGAACACTGAAGCTTTCTTT. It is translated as CASSYRGMNTEAFF.

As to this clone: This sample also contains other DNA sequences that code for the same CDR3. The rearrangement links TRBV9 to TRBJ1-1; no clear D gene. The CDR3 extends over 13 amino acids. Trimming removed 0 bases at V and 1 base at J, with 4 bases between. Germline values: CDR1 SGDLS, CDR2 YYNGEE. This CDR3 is CASSVAANTEAFF. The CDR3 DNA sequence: TGTGCCAGCAGCGTAGCGGCGAACACTGAAGCTTTCTTT.

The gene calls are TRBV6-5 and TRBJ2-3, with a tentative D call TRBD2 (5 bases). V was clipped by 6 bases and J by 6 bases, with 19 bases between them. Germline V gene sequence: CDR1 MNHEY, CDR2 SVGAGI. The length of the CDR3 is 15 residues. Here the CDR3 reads CASRDGGSAPDTQYF. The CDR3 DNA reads TGTGCCAGCAGGGACGGTGGGAGCGCGCCCGATACGCAGTATTTT.

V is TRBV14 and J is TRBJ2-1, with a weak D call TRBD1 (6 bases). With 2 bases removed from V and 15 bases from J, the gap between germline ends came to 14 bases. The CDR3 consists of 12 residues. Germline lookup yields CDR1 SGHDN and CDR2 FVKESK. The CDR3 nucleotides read TGTGCCAGCAGCCAATCCCGACAGGCCCCGTTCTTC. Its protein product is CASSQSRQAPFF.

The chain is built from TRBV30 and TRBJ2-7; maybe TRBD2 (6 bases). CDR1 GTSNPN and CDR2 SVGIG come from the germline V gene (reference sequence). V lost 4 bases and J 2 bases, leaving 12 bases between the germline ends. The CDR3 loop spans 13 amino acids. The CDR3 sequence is CAWTTGLTYEQYF. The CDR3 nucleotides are TGTGCCTGGACAACGGGACTCACCTACGAGCAGTACTTC.

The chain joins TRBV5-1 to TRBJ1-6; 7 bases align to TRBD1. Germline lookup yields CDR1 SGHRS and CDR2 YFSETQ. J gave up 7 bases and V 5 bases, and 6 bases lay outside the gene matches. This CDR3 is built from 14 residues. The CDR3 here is CASSPGTANSPLHF. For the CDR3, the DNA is TGCGCCAGCAGTCCCGGGACAGCAAATTCACCCCTCCACTTT.

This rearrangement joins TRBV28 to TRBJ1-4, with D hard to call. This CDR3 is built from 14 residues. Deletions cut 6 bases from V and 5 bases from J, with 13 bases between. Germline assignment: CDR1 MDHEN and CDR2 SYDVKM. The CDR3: CASSLPRRNEKLFF. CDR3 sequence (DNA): TGTGCCAGCAGCTTGCCCCGGCGGAATGAAAAACTGTTTTTT. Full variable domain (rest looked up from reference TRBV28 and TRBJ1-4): DVKVTQSSRYLVKRTGEKVFLECVQDMDHENMFWYRQDPGLGLRLIYFSYDVKMKEKGDIPEGYSVSREKKERFSLILESASTNQTSMYLCASSLPRRNEKLFFGSGTQLSVL.

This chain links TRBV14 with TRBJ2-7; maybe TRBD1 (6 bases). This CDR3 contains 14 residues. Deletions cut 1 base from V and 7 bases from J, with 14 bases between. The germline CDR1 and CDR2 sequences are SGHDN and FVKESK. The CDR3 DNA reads TGTGCCAGCAGCCAAGTTCTGGGACACAGTGAGCAGTACTTC. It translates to CASSQVLGHSEQYF. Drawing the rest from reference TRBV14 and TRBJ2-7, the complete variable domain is EAGVTQFPSHSVIEKGQTVTLRCDPISGHDNLYWYRRVMGKEIKFLLHFVKESKQDESGMPNNRFLAERTGGTYSTLKVQPAELEDSGVYFCASSQVLGHSEQYFGPGTRLTVT.

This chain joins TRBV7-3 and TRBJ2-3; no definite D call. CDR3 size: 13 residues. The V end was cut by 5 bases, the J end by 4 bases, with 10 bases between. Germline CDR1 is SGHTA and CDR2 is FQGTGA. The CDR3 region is CASSPPAADTQYF. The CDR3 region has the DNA TGTGCCAGCAGCCCCCCCGCAGCAGATACGCAGTATTTT.

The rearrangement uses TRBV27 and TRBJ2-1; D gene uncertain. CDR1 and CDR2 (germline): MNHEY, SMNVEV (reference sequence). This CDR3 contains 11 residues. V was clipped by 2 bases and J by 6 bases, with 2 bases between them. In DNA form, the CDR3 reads TGTGCCAGCAGTTTAGGCAATGAGCAGTTCTTC. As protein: CASSLGNEQFF.

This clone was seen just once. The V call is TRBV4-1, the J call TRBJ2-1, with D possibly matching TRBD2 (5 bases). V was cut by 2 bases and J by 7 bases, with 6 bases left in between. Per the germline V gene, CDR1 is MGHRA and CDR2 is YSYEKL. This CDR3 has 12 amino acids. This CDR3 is CASSQRGNEQFF. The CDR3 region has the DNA TGCGCCAGCAGCCAAAGAGGGAATGAGCAGTTCTTC.

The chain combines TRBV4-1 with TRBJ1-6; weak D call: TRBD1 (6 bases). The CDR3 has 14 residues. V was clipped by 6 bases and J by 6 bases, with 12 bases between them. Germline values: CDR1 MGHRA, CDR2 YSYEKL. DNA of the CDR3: TGCGCCAGCAGACCCTGGACAGCTAATTCACCCCTCCACTTT. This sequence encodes CASRPWTANSPLHF.

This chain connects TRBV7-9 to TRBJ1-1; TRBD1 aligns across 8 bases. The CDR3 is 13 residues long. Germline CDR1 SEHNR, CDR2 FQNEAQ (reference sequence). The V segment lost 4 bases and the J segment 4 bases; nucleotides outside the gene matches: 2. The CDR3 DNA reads TGTGCCAGCAGCTCTCAGGGGGCCACTGAAGCTTTCTTT. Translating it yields CASSSQGATEAFF.

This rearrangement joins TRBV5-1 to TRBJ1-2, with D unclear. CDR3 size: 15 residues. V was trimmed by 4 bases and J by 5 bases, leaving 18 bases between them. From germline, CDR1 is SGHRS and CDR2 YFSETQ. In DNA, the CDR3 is TGCGCCAGCAGCCTTCGTGGAGGGAGCGATTATGGCTACACCTTC. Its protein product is CASSLRGGSDYGYTF.

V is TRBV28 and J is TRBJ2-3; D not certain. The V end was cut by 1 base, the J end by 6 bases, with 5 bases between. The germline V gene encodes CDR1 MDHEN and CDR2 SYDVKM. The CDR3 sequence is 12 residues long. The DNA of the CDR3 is TGTGCCAGCAGTTTATCCATGGATACGCAGTATTTT. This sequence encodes CASSLSMDTQYF.

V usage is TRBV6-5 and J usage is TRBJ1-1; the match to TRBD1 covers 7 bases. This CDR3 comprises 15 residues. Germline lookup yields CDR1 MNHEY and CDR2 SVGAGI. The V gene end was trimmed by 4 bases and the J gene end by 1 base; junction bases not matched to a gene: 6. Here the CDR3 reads CASSLTGTANTEAFF. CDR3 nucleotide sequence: TGTGCCAGCAGTTTAACCGGGACAGCGAACACTGAAGCTTTCTTT.

The CDR3 DNA reads as TGTGCCACCAGCAGAGATTCGGGGATCCGCGAGCAGTACTTC. Translating gives CATSRDSGIREQYF. The chain carries TRBV15 and TRBJ2-7; tentative D call: TRBD2 (5 bases). The CDR3 has 14 residues. The V end was cut by 0 bases, the J end by 6 bases, with 12 bases between. Germline lookup yields CDR1 LNHNV and CDR2 YYDKDF (reference sequence).

DNA for the CDR3: TGCGCCAGCAGCTTGGGGGAGACAGGCGTGAACACTGAAGCTTTCTTT. It is translated as CASSLGETGVNTEAFF. The chain carries TRBV5-1 and TRBJ1-1; maybe TRBD1 (6 bases). The CDR3 has 16 residues. Trimming stripped 0 bases from V and 0 bases from J, with 12 bases between. CDR1 and CDR2 from the germline V gene are SGHRS and YFSETQ.

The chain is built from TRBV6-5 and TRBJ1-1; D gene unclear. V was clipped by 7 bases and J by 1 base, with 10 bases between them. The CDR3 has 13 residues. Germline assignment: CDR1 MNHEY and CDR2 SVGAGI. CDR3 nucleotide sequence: TGTGCCAGCAAGGTGCAGAGGAACACTGAAGCTTTCTTT. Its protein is CASKVQRNTEAFF.

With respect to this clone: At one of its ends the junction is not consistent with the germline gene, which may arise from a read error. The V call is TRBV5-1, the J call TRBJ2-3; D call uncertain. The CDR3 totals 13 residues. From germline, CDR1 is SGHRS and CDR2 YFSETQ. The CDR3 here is CASSSLAQDTQYF. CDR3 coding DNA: TGCGCCAGTAGCTCCCTGGCCCAAGATACGCAGTATTTT.

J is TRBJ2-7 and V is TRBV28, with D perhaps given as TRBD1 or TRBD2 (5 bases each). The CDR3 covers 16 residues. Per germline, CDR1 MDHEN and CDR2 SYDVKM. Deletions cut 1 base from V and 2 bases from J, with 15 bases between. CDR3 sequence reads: CASSLSWDPKPYEQYF. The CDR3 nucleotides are TGTGCCAGCAGTTTATCATGGGACCCTAAGCCCTACGAGCAGTACTTC.